The 20 T cell receptor beta chains listed next were all sequenced from one sample in a study of graft-versus-host responses after intestinal transplantation. Generated by immunoSEQ multiplex PCR, the TCRdb table keeps only in-frame clones and is missing some. The sample shows approximately 74,000 clones, over 80% of them seen only once. This material consisted of PBMCs, taken 98 days after intestinal transplantation. These receptors all stem from a human patient who received an intestinal transplant, so some T cells may come from the graft donor.

CDR3 amino acids: CASSATGPDTQYF. CDR3 coding DNA: TGTGCCAGCAGCGCGACAGGCCCAGATACGCAGTATTTT. The chain is built from TRBV7-2 and TRBJ2-3; TRBD1 is a possible D gene (6 bases). This CDR3 is built from 13 residues. V lost 5 bases and J lost 4, with 10 bases in between. The germline V gene has CDR1 SGHTA and CDR2 FQGNSA.

The chain combines TRBV5-4 with TRBJ1-1, with no clear D. Trimming left V 3 bases short and J 4 bases short, with 7 bases between. CDR1 SGHNT and CDR2 YYREEE come from the germline V gene (reference sequence). The CDR3 extends over 12 amino acids. The CDR3 DNA sequence: TGTGCCAGCAGCTCCCTCGGCACTGAAGCTTTCTTT. It encodes CASSSLGTEAFF.

The gene calls are TRBV5-1 and TRBJ2-5; 8 nucleotides align to TRBD1. Per germline, CDR1 SGHRS and CDR2 YFSETQ. The CDR3 runs to 15 residues. Losses at the gene ends were 4 bases for V and 4 bases for J; bases not matched to a gene: 9. The CDR3 DNA sequence: TGCGCCAGCAGCCCGGGACAGGCGTCGGGAGAGACCCAGTACTTC. Its protein is CASSPGQASGETQYF.

The chain carries TRBV2 and TRBJ1-6; TRBD1 matches 10 bases. CDR3 length: 15 residues. Trimming removed 6 bases from V and 4 bases from J; junction bases left unmatched: 3. The germline gives CDR1 SNHLY, CDR2 FYNNEI. The CDR3 reads CASSRDRGYNSPLHF. CDR3 DNA sequence: TGTGCCAGCAGCCGGGACAGGGGTTATAATTCACCCCTCCACTTT. Using reference TRBV2 and TRBJ1-6 for the parts outside the CDR3, the full variable domain is EPEVTQTPSHQVTQMGQEVILRCVPISNHLYFYWYRQILGQKVEFLVSFYNNEISEKSEIFDDQFSVERPDGSNFTLKIRSTKLEDSAMYFCASSRDRGYNSPLHFGNGTRLTVT.

This clone appeared once. V usage is TRBV5-5 and J usage is TRBJ1-5; D call uncertain. Per germline, CDR1 SGHKS and CDR2 YYEKEE (reference sequence). The CDR3 runs to 14 residues. V was clipped by 0 bases and J by 3 bases, with 7 bases between them. CDR3 loop: CASSLEGSNQPQHF. The CDR3 nucleotides read TGTGCCAGCAGCTTGGAGGGTTCCAATCAGCCCCAGCATTTT.

The chain links TRBV6-5 to TRBJ2-1; possibly TRBD1 for D (7 bases). V lost 4 bases to trimming and J lost 0 bases, with 13 bases between them. Per germline, CDR1 MNHEY and CDR2 SVGAGI. The CDR3 extends over 16 amino acids. The CDR3 loop reads CASSSGGLTSYNEQFF. The CDR3 nucleotides are TGTGCCAGCAGTTCAGGGGGGCTAACCTCCTACAATGAGCAGTTCTTC.

V is TRBV15 and J is TRBJ2-7; D remains unclear. Trimming shortened V by 0 bases and J by 3 bases, and 6 bases separated the two germline ends. The CDR3 is 13 amino acids. Looked up from germline, CDR1 is LNHNV and CDR2 is YYDKDF (reference sequence). Here the CDR3 DNA reads TGTGCCACCAGCAGAGATTTTTACTACGAGCAGTACTTC. Translation gives CATSRDFYYEQYF.

The chain employs TRBV19 and TRBJ2-3; D ambiguous. The CDR3 is made up of 15 amino acids. CDR1 is LNHDA, CDR2 SQIVND, per germline (reference sequence). V gave up 4 bases and J gave up 1 base, with 12 bases separating them. In DNA form, the CDR3 reads TGTGCCAGTAGTACGAGCTACACTGGCACAGATACGCAGTATTTT. It encodes CASSTSYTGTDTQYF.

V usage is TRBV21-1 and J usage is TRBJ2-3; whether TRBD2, the table's D call, matches the DNA was not checked. TRBV21-1 has pseudogene status. This CDR3 has 16 amino acids. This CDR3 reads CASSKATSGGTDTQYF. The CDR3 nucleotides read TGTGCCAGCAGCAAAGCGACTAGCGGGGGCACAGATACGCAGTATTTT.

The rearrangement links TRBV7-9 to TRBJ2-2, with TRBD2 matching 9 bases. The CDR3 length is 15 residues. The V and J ends lost 3 bases and 4 bases, in that order; junction bases with no gene match: 3. Germline lookup yields CDR1 SEHNR and CDR2 FQNEAQ (reference sequence). The CDR3 spells CASSFSGGPTGELFF. CDR3 sequence (DNA): TGTGCCAGCAGCTTTAGCGGGGGTCCCACCGGGGAGCTGTTTTTT.

This clone was seen only once. The chain joins TRBV6-6 to TRBJ2-3; 11 bases fit TRBD2. Germline V gives CDR1 MNHNY, CDR2 SVGAGI (reference sequence). V was pared by 6 bases and J by 0 bases, with 5 bases of the junction left unmatched. The CDR3 runs 16 residues. The CDR3 DNA is TGTGCCAGCAGCGGGACTAGCGGTGCTAGCACAGATACGCAGTATTTT. Protein product: CASSGTSGASTDTQYF.

A note on this clone: Different DNA sequences within this sample yield the same CDR3. This rearrangement joins TRBV13 to TRBJ1-5, with 8 bases aligning to TRBD1. Germline V CDR1 and CDR2: PRHDT, FYEKMQ (reference sequence). J lost 2 bases, V lost 0 bases, and 0 bases had no gene match. CDR3 length: 15 residues. The CDR3 loop reads CASSLGTGGNQPQHF. The CDR3 bases are TGTGCCAGCAGCTTAGGGACAGGGGGCAATCAGCCCCAGCATTTT.

CDR3 coding DNA: TGCGCCAGCAGCTTGATGGGGGAGGCTTTCTTT. Translated, it gives CASSLMGEAFF. The chain employs TRBV5-1 and TRBJ1-1; a weak D match, TRBD1 (5 bases). CDR1 and CDR2 (germline): SGHRS, YFSETQ. This CDR3 comprises 11 residues. V was trimmed by 1 base and J by 11 bases, leaving 9 bases between them.

This chain connects TRBV30 to TRBJ2-7; the D is unclear. The V gene's germline CDR1 is GTSNPN and CDR2 SVGIG (reference sequence). CDR3 length: 13 amino acids. Trimming removed 2 bases at V and 7 bases at J, with 15 bases between. CDR3 region: CAWSQLAIPEQYF. The CDR3 DNA reads TGTGCCTGGAGTCAACTCGCTATCCCGGAGCAGTACTTC.

The rearrangement uses TRBV5-1 and TRBJ2-3; maybe TRBD2 (10 bases). V dropped 7 bases and J dropped 4 bases, with 31 bases sitting between them. The CDR3 runs 19 residues. CDR1 is SGHRS and CDR2 is YFSETQ in the germline V gene. CDR3 residues: CASSPGQGGLAGVSDTQYF. The CDR3 coding sequence is TGCGCCAGCTCCCCGGGACAGGGAGGGCTAGCGGGAGTATCAGATACGCAGTATTTT.

The rearrangement uses TRBV19 and TRBJ2-3; TRBD2 matches at 9 bases. V dropped 4 bases and J dropped 3; count of bases not matched to a gene: 11. Looked up from germline, CDR1 is LNHDA and CDR2 is SQIVND (reference sequence). The CDR3 is 17 amino acids. CDR3 sequence: CASSTPWLAGKTDTQYF. CDR3 sequence (DNA): TGTGCCAGTAGTACTCCCTGGCTAGCGGGAAAGACAGATACGCAGTATTTT.

The chain joins TRBV5-4 to TRBJ2-7; D is undetermined. V lost 0 bases, J lost 0 bases, and 13 bases lay in between. The CDR3 runs 16 residues. Looked up from germline, CDR1 is SGHNT and CDR2 is YYREEE (reference sequence). The DNA of the CDR3 is TGTGCCAGCAGCTTGGGGGTAGCCAAGAGCTCCTACGAGCAGTACTTC. Translation: CASSLGVAKSSYEQYF.

The chain couples TRBV28 to TRBJ1-1; no firm D call. Germline V CDR1 and CDR2: MDHEN, SYDVKM. The CDR3 runs to 14 residues. The ends were cut back, 4 bases at V and 10 bases at J, with 19 bases in the middle. Here the CDR3 reads CASSSSPREGAAFF. Written as DNA, the CDR3 is TGTGCCAGCAGTTCGTCTCCTCGGGAGGGTGCAGCTTTCTTT. The complete variable domain, with remaining parts taken from reference TRBV28 and TRBJ1-1, reads DVKVTQSSRYLVKRTGEKVFLECVQDMDHENMFWYRQDPGLGLRLIYFSYDVKMKEKGDIPEGYSVSREKKERFSLILESASTNQTSMYLCASSSSPREGAAFFGQGTRLTVV.

This chain uses TRBV5-1 with TRBJ2-5; a possible D gene is TRBD2 (6 bases). Germline V gene data show CDR1 as SGHRS and CDR2 as YFSETQ. The CDR3 covers 13 residues. Deletions cut 3 bases from V and 5 bases from J, with 11 bases between. Here the CDR3 DNA reads TGCGCCAGCAGCTCGACTAGGGCGGAGACCCAGTACTTC. Amino acids: CASSSTRAETQYF.

This chain uses TRBV6-5 with TRBJ2-5, with 10 nucleotides matching TRBD2. J gave up 9 bases and V 6 bases, and 7 bases lay outside the gene matches. The CDR3 loop spans 13 amino acids. Germline V gene data show CDR1 as MNHEY and CDR2 as SVGAGI. CDR3 residues: CASSSGLAEAQYF. The CDR3 bases are TGTGCCAGCAGCTCCGGACTAGCGGAGGCCCAGTACTTC.